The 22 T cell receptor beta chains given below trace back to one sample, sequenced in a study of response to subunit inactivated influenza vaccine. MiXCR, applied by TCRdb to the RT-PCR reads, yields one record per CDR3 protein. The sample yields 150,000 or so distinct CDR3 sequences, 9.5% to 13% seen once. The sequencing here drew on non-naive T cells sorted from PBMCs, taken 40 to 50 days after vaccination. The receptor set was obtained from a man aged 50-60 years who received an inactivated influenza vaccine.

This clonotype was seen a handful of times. In DNA, the CDR3 is TGTGCCAGCAGTTACTCTCCCGGGAACACTGAAGCTTTCTTT. This sequence encodes CASSYSPGNTEAFF. The V gene is TRBV6-2 or TRBV6-3, the J gene TRBJ1-1; D is uncertain. The germline V gene encodes CDR1 MNHEY and CDR2 SVGEGT. V was clipped by 0 bases and J by 1 base, with 6 bases between them. The CDR3 runs to 14 residues.

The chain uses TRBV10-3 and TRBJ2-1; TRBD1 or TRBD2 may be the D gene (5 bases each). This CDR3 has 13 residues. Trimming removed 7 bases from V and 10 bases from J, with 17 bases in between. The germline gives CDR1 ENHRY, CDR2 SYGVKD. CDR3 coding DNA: TGTGCCATCACCCGGGACGACGTTGCGGAGCAGTTCTTC. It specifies CAITRDDVAEQFF.

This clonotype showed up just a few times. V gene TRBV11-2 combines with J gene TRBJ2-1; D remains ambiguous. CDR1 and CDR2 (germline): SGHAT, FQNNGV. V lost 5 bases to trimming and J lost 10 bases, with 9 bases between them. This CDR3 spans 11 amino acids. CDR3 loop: CASSEQQEQFF. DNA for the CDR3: TGTGCCAGCAGCGAACAGCAAGAGCAGTTCTTC.

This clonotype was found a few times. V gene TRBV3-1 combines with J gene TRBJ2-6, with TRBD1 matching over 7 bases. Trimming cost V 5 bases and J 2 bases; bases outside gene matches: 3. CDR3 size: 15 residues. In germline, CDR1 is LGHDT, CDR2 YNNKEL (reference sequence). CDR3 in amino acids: CASSNTGAGANVLTF. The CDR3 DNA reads TGTGCCAGCAGCAACACAGGGGCTGGGGCCAACGTCCTGACTTTC.

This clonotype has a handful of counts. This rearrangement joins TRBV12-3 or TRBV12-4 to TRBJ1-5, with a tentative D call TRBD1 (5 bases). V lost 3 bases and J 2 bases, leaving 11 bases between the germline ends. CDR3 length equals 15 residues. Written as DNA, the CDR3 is TGTGCCAGCAGTTTTAGGGGATCGGGCAATCAGCCCCAGCATTTT. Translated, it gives CASSFRGSGNQPQHF.

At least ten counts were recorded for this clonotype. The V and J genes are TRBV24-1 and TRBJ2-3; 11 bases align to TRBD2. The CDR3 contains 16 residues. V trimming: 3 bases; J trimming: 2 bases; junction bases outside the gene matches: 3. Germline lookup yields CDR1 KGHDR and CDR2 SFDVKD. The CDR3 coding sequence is TGTGCCACCAGTGATCCGGGACTAGCGGACACAGATACGCAGTATTTT. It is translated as CATSDPGLADTDTQYF.

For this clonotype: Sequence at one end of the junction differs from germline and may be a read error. The CDR3 here is CASRPYNSPLQF. In nucleotides, the CDR3 is TGTGCCAGCAGGCCTTATAATTCACCCCTCCAGTTT. The chain is built from TRBV27 and TRBJ1-6, with D unresolved. There are 12 residues in the CDR3. Germline loops: CDR1 MNHEY, CDR2 SMNVEV (reference sequence).

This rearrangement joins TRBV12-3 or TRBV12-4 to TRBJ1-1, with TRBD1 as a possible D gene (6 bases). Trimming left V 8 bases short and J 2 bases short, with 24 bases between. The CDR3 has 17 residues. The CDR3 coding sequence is TGTGCCAGCGAAGGGACAATCTGGGAAGGGCCTAACACTGAAGCTTTCTTT. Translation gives CASEGTIWEGPNTEAFF.

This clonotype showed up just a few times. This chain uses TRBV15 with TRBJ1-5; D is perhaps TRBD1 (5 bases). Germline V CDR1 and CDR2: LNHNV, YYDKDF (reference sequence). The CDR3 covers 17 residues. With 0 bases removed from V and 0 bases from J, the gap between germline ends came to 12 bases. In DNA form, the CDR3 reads TGTGCCACCAGCAGAGATCTAGGAGGGGATAGCAATCAGCCCCAGCATTTT. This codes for CATSRDLGGDSNQPQHF.

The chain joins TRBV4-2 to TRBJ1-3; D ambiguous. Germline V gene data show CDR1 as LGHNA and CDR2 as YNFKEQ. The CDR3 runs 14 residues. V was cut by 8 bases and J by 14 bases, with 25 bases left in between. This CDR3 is CASGPGLGWKRLYF. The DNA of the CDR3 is TGTGCCAGCGGCCCCGGGCTCGGCTGGAAAAGGTTATATTTT.

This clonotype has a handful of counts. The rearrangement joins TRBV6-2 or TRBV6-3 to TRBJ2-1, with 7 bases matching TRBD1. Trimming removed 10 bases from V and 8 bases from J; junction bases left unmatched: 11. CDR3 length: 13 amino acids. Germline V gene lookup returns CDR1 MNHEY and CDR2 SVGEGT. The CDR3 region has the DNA TGTGCCACAACCGACAGGGTAGAAGATGAGCAGTTCTTC. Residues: CATTDRVEDEQFF.

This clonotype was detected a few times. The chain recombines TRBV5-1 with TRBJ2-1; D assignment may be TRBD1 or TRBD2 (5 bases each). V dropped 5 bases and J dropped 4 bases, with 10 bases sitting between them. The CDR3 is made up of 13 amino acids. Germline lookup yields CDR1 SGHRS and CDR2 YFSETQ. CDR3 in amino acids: CASRGDVYNEQFF. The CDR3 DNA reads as TGCGCCAGCAGGGGGGACGTGTACAATGAGCAGTTCTTC.

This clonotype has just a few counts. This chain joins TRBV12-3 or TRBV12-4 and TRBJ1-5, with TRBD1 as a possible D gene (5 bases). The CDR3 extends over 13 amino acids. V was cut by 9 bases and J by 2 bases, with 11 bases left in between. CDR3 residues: CASGGDGNQPQHF. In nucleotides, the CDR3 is TGTGCCAGTGGGGGAGATGGCAATCAGCCCCAGCATTTT.

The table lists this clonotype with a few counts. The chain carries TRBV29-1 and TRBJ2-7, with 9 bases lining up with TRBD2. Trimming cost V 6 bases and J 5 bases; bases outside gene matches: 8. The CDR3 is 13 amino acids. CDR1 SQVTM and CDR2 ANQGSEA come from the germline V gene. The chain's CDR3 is CSVPSGRYDEQYF. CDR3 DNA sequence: TGCAGCGTCCCGAGCGGGAGGTACGACGAGCAGTACTTC.

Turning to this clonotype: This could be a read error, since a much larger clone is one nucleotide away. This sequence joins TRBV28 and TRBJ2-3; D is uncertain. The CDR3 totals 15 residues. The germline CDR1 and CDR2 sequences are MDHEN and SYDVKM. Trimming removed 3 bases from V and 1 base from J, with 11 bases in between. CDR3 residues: CASSFFVGCTDTQYF. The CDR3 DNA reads TGTGCCAGCAGTTTTTTCGTGGGGTGCACAGATACGCAGTATTTT.

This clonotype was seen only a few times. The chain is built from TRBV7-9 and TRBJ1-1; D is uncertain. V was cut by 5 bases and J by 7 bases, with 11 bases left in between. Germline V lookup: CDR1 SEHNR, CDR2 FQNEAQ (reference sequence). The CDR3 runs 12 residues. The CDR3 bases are TGTGCCAGCAGCCTACAGTCCTTTGAAGCTTTCTTT. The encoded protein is CASSLQSFEAFF. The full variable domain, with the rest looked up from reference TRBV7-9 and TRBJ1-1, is DTGVSQNPRHKITKRGQNVTFRCDPISEHNRLYWYRQTLGQGPEFLTYFQNEAQLEKSRLLSDRFSAERPKGSFSTLEIQRTEQGDSAMYLCASSLQSFEAFFGQGTRLTVV.

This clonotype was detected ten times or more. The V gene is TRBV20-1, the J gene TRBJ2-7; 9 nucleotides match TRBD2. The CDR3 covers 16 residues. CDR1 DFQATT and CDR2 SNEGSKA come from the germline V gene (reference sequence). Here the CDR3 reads CAPQGVAGDGSYEQYF. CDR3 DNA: TGCGCCCCGCAGGGGGTAGCGGGAGATGGGTCCTACGAGCAGTACTTC.

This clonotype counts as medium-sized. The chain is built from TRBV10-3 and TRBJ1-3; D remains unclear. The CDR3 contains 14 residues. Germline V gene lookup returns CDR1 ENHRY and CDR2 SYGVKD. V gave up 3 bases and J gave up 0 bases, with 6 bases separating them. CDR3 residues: CAISESSSGNTIYF. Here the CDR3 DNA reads TGTGCCATCAGTGAAAGCAGCTCTGGAAACACCATATATTTT.

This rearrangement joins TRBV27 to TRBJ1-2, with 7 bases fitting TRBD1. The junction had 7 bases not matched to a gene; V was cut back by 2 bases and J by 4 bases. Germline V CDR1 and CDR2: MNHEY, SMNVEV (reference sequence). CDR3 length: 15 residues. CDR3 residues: CASSLGATGIYGYTF. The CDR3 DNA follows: TGTGCCAGCAGTTTAGGTGCGACAGGGATCTATGGCTACACCTTC.

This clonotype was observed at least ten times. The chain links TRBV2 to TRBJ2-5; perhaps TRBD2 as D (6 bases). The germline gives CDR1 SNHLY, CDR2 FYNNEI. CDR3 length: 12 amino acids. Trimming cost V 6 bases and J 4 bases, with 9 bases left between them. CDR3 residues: CASSPGLETQYF. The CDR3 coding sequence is TGTGCCAGCAGCCCGGGACTAGAGACCCAGTACTTC.

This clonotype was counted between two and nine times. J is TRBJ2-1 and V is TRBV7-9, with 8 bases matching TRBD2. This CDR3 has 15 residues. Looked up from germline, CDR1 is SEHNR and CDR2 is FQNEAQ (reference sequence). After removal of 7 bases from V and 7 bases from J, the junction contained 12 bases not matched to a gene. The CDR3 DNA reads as TGTGCCAGCATACGGACGGGGGGGGAGGGTAATGAGCAGTTCTTC. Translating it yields CASIRTGGEGNEQFF.

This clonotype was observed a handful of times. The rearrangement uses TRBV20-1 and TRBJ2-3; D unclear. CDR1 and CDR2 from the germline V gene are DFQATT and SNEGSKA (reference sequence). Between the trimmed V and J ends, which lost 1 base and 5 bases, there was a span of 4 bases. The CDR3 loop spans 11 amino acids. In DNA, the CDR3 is TGCAGTGCTAGAGTGAGAGATACGCAGTATTTT. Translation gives CSARVRDTQYF.